This TCR beta chain was captured by sequencing in a study of control samples from healthy donors and cancer patients (dated by TCRdb to 2018 to 2021). The germline V gene specifies SNHLY as CDR1 and FYNNEI as CDR2. Including cysteine and phenylalanine, the CDR3 has 15 amino acids. This entry keeps only the CDR3 DNA: 45 bases, framed from base 1. Relative to germline, V is 6 bases shorter and J is 4 bases shorter, with 18 bases between their ends. In the case of this clone: The antigen it recognizes is unknown. Per-base qualities were not stored, and no clone one base away is much larger.

Libraries were constructed by the immunoSEQ multiplex PCR assay. What TCRdb holds here is the immuneACCESS table cut down to in-frame rearrangements. Part of the clones is not present; checked against another copy, under half of the missing clones reflect an unresolved V gene, and the others are unexplained. A total of 390,000 or so clones appear in this sample, 80% to 95% of them only once. Together, the top ten hold 5% to 7% of the sample. This sequence uses TRBV2 and TRBJ1-1; 5 matching bases give a weak D call of TRBD1. The source material was PBMCs. The origin of this receptor is a middle-aged man with head and neck cancer. The CDR3 sequence is CASSGRGGATTEAFF. The DNA reads TGTGCCAGCAGCGGAAGGGGCGGGGCTACCACTGAAGCTTTCTTT. Full variable domain (CDR3 extended with the reference TRBV2 and TRBJ1-1 proteins): EPEVTQTPSHQVTQMGQEVILRCVPISNHLYFYWYRQILGQKVEFLVSFYNNEISEKSEIFDDQFSVERPDGSNFTLKIRSTKLEDSAMYFCASSGRGGATTEAFFGQGTRLTVV.